A single sample gave rise to the 3 T cell receptor beta chains below, sequenced in a study of blood T cell repertoires in COVID-19. Profiled with immunoSEQ multiplex PCR; TCRdb holds only in-frame clones, not every one. The top ten clones hold around 20% of a sample with about 130,000 clones, 86% of them seen once. Input material: peripheral blood. These receptors came from a woman between 50 and 59 years old who had recovered from COVID-19.

This sequence joins TRBV5-1 and TRBJ1-4, with TRBD1 as a possible D gene (6 bases). The germline gives CDR1 SGHRS, CDR2 YFSETQ. The CDR3 runs to 14 residues. V lost 4 bases, J lost 5 bases, and 12 bases lay in between. The CDR3 DNA is TGCGCCAGCAGCCCCGGGACACAAAATGAAAAACTGTTTTTT. Protein product: CASSPGTQNEKLFF.

V usage is TRBV20-1 and J usage is TRBJ1-3; D is uncertain. This CDR3 has 14 amino acids. CDR1 is DFQATT, CDR2 SNEGSKA, per germline (reference sequence). Trimming pared 3 bases from V and 4 bases from J, leaving 13 bases between. The CDR3 protein is CSASQDSGGNTIYF. The CDR3 DNA is TGCAGTGCTAGTCAGGATTCGGGGGGAAACACCATATATTTT.

The V gene is TRBV5-4, the J gene TRBJ1-2; weak D call: TRBD1 (6 bases). Germline CDR1 is SGHNT and CDR2 is YYREEE (reference sequence). V was trimmed by 3 bases and J by 8 bases, leaving 17 bases between them. The CDR3 is 14 amino acids. The CDR3, as DNA: TGTGCCAGCAGCTACTCCGCTGGGGGCGCCGGCTACACCTTC. Translation gives CASSYSAGGAGYTF.